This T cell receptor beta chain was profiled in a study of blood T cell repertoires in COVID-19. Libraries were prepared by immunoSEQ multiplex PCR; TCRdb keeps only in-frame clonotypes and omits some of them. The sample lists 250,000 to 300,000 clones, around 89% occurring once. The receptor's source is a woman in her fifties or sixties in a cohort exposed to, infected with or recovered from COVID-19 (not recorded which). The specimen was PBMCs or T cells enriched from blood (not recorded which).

CDR3 nucleotides: TGTGCCAGCAGCCTCTCCGGGACTAGAGGAATAGCCAAAAACATTCAGTACTTC. Encoded protein: CASSLSGTRGIAKNIQYF. The chain links TRBV3-1 (or the pseudogene TRBV3-2) to TRBJ2-4; 8 nucleotides match TRBD2. The CDR3 is made up of 18 amino acids. J was trimmed by 0 bases and V by 4 bases; bases with no gene match: 11. Per germline, CDR1 LGHDT and CDR2 YNNKEL (reference sequence).